This T cell receptor beta chain comes out of a study of memory CD4+ T cells and cytomegalovirus serostatus. Regarding this clone: Its specificity is unknown.

In the source study's methods: After removing out-of-frame reads, millions of distinct TCRbeta sequences remained. This table comes from immunoSEQ multiplex PCR, and its TCRdb copy is limited to in-frame clones, with some not included. V and J calls and clone size are copied from that table; D and trimming were computed from the DNA. The data show some 52,000 clones, with around four fifths seen just once and 0.77% held by the top ten. Findings and limits, study-wide: CD4+ memory repertoires contained about two fifths of the roughly 150 reported CMV TCRbeta sequences. The CMV-associated TCR signature appears largely within the CD4+ memory repertoire.

The sort gate was single viable CD3+CD4+CD8-CD45RO+ cells for memory CD4+ T cells. The germline V gene encodes CDR1 MNHNS and CDR2 SASEGT. The CDR3 length is 15 residues. V was shortened by 8 bases and J by 6 bases, with 19 bases between the two germline ends. The chain carries TRBV6-1 and TRBJ2-2; a possible D gene is TRBD1 (6 bases). The clonotype originates from an adult in good health and CMV-seronegative. The specimen sequenced was memory CD4+ T cells from blood. The CDR3 reads CASQAPTGFAGELFF. In DNA, the CDR3 is TGTGCCAGCCAGGCTCCTACAGGGTTCGCCGGGGAGCTGTTTTTT.